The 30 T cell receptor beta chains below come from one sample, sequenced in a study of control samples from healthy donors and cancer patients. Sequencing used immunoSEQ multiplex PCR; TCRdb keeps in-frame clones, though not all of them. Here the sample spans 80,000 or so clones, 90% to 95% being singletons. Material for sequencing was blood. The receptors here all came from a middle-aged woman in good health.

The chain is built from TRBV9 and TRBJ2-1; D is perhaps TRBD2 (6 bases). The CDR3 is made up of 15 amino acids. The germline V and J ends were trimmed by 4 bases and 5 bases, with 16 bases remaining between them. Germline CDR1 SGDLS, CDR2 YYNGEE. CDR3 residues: CASSYTAGTHNEQFF. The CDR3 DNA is TGTGCCAGCAGCTACACCGCGGGGACTCACAATGAGCAGTTCTTC.

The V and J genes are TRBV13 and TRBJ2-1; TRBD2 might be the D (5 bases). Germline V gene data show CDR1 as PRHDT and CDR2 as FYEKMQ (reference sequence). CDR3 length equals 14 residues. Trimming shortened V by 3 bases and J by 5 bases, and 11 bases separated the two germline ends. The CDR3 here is CASSLPGFHNEQFF. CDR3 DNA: TGTGCCAGCAGCTTGCCGGGGTTCCACAATGAGCAGTTCTTC.

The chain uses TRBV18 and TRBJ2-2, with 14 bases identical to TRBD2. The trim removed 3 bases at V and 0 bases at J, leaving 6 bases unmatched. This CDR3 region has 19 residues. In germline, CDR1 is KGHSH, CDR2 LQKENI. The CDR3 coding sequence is TGTGCCAGCTCACCGCGGACTAGCGGGAGGCACGCGAACACCGGGGAGCTGTTTTTT. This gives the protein CASSPRTSGRHANTGELFF. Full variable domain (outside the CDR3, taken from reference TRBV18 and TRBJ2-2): NAGVMQNPRHLVRRRGQEARLRCSPMKGHSHVYWYRQLPEEGLKFMVYLQKENIIDESGMPKERFSAEFPKEGPSILRIQQVVRGDSAAYFCASSPRTSGRHANTGELFFGEGSRLTVL.

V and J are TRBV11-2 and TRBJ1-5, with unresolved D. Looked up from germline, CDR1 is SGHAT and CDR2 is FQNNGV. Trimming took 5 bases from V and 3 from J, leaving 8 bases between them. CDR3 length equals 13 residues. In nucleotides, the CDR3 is TGTGCCAGCAGCGCGACCCACAATCAGCCCCAGCATTTT. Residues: CASSATHNQPQHF. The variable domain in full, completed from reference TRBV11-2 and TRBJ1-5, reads EAGVAQSPRYKIIEKRQSVAFWCNPISGHATLYWYQQILGQGPKLLIQFQNNGVVDDSQLPKDRFSAERLKGVDSTLKIQPAKLEDSAVYLCASSATHNQPQHFGDGTRLSIL.

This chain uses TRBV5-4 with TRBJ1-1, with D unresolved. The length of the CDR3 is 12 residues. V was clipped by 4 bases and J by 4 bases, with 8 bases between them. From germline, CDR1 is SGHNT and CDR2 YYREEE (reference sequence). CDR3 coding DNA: TGTGCCAGCAGCCCTTTTGGCACTGAAGCTTTCTTT. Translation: CASSPFGTEAFF.

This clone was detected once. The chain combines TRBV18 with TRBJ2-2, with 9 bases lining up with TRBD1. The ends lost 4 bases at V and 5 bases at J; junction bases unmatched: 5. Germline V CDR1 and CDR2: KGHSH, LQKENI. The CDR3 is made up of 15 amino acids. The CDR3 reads CASSQGTGPTGELFF. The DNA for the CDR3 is TGTGCCAGCTCACAAGGGACAGGGCCGACCGGGGAGCTGTTTTTT.

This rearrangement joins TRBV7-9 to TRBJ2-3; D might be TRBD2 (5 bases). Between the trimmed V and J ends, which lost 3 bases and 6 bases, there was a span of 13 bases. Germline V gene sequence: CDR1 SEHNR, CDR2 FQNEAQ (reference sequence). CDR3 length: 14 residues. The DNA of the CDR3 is TGTGCCAGCAGCTTGCCAGGAGGTAGGGATACGCAGTATTTT. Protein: CASSLPGGRDTQYF. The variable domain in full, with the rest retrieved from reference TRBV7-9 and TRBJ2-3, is DTGVSQNPRHKITKRGQNVTFRCDPISEHNRLYWYRQTLGQGPEFLTYFQNEAQLEKSRLLSDRFSAERPKGSFSTLEIQRTEQGDSAMYLCASSLPGGRDTQYFGPGTRLTVL.

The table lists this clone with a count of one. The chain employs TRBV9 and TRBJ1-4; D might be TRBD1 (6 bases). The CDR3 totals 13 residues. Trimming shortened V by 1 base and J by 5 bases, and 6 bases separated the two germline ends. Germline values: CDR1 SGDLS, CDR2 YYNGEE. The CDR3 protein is CASSVTGNEKLFF. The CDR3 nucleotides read TGTGCCAGCAGCGTAACAGGGAATGAAAAACTGTTTTTT. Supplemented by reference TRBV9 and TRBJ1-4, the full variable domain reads DSGVTQTPKHLITATGQRVTLRCSPRSGDLSVYWYQQSLDQGLQFLIQYYNGEERAKGNILERFSAQQFPDLHSELNLSSLELGDSALYFCASSVTGNEKLFFGSGTQLSVL.

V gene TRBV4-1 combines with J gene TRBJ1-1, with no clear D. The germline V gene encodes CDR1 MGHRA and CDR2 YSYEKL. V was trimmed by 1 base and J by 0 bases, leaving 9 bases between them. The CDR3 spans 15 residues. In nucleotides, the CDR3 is TGCGCCAGCAGCCAAGGCCCGAGAATGAACACTGAAGCTTTCTTT. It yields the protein CASSQGPRMNTEAFF.

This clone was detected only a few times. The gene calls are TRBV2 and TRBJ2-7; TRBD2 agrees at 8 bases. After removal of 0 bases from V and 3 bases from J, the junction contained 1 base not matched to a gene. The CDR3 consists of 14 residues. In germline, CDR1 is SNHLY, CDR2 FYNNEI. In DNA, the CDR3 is TGTGCCAGCAGTGAAGCGCTAGCGGGCTACGAGCAGTACTTC. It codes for CASSEALAGYEQYF.

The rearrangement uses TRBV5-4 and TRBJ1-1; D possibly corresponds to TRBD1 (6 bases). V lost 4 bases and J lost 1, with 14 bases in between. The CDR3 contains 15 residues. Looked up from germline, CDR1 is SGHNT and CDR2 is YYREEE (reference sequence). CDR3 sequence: CASSRVTGRNTEAFF. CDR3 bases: TGTGCCAGCAGCAGGGTTACAGGGCGGAACACTGAAGCTTTCTTT.

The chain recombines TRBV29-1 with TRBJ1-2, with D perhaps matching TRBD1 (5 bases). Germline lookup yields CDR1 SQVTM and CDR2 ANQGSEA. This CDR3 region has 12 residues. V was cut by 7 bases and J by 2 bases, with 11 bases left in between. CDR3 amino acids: CSGRQQNYGYTF. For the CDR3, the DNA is TGCAGCGGGAGACAGCAGAACTATGGCTACACCTTC.

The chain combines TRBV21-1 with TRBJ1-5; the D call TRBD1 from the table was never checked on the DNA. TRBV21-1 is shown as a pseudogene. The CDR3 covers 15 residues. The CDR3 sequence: CASSKKQGGNQPQHF. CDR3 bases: TGTGCCAGCAGCAAAAAACAGGGTGGCAATCAGCCCCAGCATTTT.

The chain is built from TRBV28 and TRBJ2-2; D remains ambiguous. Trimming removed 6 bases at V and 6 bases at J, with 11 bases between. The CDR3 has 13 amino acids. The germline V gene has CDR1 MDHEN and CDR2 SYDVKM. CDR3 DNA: TGTGCCAGCAGCCGACGGACCCCCGGGGAGCTGTTTTTT. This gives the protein CASSRRTPGELFF.

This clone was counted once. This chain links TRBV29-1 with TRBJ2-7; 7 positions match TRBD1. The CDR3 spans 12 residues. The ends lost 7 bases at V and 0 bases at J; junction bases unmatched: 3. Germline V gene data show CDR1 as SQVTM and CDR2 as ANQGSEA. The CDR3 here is CSAGDSSYEQYF. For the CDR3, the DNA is TGCAGCGCCGGGGACAGCTCCTACGAGCAGTACTTC.

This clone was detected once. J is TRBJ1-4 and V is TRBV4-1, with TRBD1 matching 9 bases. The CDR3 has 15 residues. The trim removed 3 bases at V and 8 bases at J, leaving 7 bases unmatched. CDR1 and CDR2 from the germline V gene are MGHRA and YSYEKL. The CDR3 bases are TGCGCCAGCAGCCAGGCCGGGACAGGGCGGGAAAAACTGTTTTTT. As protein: CASSQAGTGREKLFF.

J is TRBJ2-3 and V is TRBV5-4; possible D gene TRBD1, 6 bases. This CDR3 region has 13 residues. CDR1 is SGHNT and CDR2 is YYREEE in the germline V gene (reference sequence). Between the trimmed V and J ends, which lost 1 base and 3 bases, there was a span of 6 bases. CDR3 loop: CASSLTGTDTQYF. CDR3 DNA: TGTGCCAGCAGCTTGACAGGGACAGATACGCAGTATTTT.

CDR3: CASSLSGGYGETQYF. The DNA for the CDR3 is TGTGCCAGCAGCTTGTCAGGGGGCTATGGTGAGACCCAGTACTTC. The rearrangement links TRBV7-3 to TRBJ2-5; 8 bases are shared with TRBD1. V shed 3 bases and J 5 bases; nucleotides not matched to a gene: 8. Germline assignment: CDR1 SGHTA and CDR2 FQGTGA. The CDR3 spans 15 residues. Full variable domain (rest looked up from reference TRBV7-3 and TRBJ2-5): GAGVSQTPSNKVTEKGKYVELRCDPISGHTALYWYRQSLGQGPEFLIYFQGTGAADDSGLPNDRFFAVRPEGSVSTLKIQRTERGDSAVYLCASSLSGGYGETQYFGPGTRLLVL.

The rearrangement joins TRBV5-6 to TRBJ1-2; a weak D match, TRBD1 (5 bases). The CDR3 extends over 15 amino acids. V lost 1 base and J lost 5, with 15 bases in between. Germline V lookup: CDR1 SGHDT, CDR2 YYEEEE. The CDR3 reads CASSLLGDVGYGYTF. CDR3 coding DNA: TGTGCCAGCAGCTTGTTAGGGGACGTGGGATATGGCTACACCTTC.

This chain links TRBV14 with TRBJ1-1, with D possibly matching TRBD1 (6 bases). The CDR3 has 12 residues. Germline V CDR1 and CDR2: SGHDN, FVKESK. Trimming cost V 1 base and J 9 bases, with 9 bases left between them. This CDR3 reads CASSQGGAQAFF. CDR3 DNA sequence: TGTGCCAGCAGCCAAGGGGGGGCTCAAGCTTTCTTT.

The CDR3 sequence is CASSLGLAYNEQFF. The CDR3 DNA reads TGTGCCAGCAGCTTAGGCCTAGCCTACAATGAGCAGTTCTTC. The chain employs TRBV7-9 and TRBJ2-1; D uncertain. Looked up from germline, CDR1 is SEHNR and CDR2 is FQNEAQ (reference sequence). CDR3 length equals 14 residues. Trimming left V 1 base short and J 2 bases short, with 6 bases between. The complete variable domain, with remaining parts taken from reference TRBV7-9 and TRBJ2-1, reads DTGVSQNPRHKITKRGQNVTFRCDPISEHNRLYWYRQTLGQGPEFLTYFQNEAQLEKSRLLSDRFSAERPKGSFSTLEIQRTEQGDSAMYLCASSLGLAYNEQFFGPGTRLTVL.

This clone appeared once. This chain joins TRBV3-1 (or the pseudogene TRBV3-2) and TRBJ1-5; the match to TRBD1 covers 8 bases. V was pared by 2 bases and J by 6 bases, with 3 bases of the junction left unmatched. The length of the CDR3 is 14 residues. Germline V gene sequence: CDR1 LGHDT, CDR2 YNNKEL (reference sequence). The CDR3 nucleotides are TGTGCCAGCAGCCAAACAGGGGGAGGTCAGCCCCAGCATTTT. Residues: CASSQTGGGQPQHF.

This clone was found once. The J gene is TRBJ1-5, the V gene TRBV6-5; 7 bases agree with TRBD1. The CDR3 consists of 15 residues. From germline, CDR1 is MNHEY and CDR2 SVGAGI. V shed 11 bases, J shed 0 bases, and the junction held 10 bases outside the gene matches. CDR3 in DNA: TGTGCCGTACGATCCGGGACAGATAGCAATCAGCCCCAGCATTTT. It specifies CAVRSGTDSNQPQHF.

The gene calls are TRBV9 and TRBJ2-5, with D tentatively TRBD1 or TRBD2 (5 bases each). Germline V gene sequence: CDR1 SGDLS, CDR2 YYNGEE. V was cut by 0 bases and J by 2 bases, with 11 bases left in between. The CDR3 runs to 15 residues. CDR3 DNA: TGTGCCAGCAGCGTAGCGTGGGGGTCACAAGAGACCCAGTACTTC. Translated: CASSVAWGSQETQYF.

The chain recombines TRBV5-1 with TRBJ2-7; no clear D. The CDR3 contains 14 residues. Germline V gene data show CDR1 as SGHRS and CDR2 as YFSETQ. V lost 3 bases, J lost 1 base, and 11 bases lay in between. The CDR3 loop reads CASSWDIGSYEQYF. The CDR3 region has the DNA TGCGCCAGCAGCTGGGATATAGGTTCCTACGAGCAGTACTTC.

CDR3 region: CASSAVGTEAFF. DNA for the CDR3: TGTGCCAGCAGCGCCGTGGGGACTGAAGCTTTCTTT. The chain employs TRBV12-3 or TRBV12-4 and TRBJ1-1; unclear D gene. V gave up 6 bases and J gave up 5 bases, with 10 bases separating them. CDR3 length: 12 residues.

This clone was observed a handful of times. CDR3 coding DNA: TGTGCCATCAGTGAGCCAGACGGTCAGCCCCAGCATTTT. This gives the protein CAISEPDGQPQHF. This sequence joins TRBV10-3 and TRBJ1-5; no definite D call. The CDR3 contains 13 residues. V lost 2 bases, J lost 6 bases, and 8 bases lay in between. Germline V gene data show CDR1 as ENHRY and CDR2 as SYGVKD.

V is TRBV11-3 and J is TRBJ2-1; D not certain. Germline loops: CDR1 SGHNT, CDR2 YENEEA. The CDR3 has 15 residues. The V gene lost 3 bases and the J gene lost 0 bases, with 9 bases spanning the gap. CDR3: CASSLEGNSYNEQFF. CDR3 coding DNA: TGTGCCAGCAGCTTGGAAGGAAACTCCTACAATGAGCAGTTCTTC.

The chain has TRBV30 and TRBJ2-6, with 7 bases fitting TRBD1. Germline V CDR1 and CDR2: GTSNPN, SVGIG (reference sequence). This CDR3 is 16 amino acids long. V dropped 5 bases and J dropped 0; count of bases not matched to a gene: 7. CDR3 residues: CAWDGTALSGANVLTF. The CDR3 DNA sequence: TGTGCCTGGGACGGGACAGCCCTCTCTGGGGCCAACGTCCTGACTTTC.

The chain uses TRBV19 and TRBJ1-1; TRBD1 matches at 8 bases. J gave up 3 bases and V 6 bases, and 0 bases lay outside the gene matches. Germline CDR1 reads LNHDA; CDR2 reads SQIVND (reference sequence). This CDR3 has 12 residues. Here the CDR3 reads CASRDRDTEAFF. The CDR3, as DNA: TGTGCCAGTAGGGACAGGGACACTGAAGCTTTCTTT. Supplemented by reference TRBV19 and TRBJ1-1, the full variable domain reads DGGITQSPKYLFRKEGQNVTLSCEQNLNHDAMYWYRQDPGQGLRLIYYSQIVNDFQKGDIAEGYSVSREKKESFPLTVTSAQKNPTAFYLCASRDRDTEAFFGQGTRLTVV.